This T cell receptor beta chain was retrieved from a study of cytomegalovirus exposure and HLA in healthy donors. Background on the study: About 80 million unique TCRs from HLA-typed donors made up an early data release.

Study-level results: In vitro testing confirmed three CMV-associated chains as specific for CMV antigens.

This clone was seen a few times. The antigen is unknown. CDR3 length: 16 amino acids. Germline loops: CDR1 SGHNT, CDR2 YYREEE (reference sequence). V trimming: 3 bases; J trimming: 4 bases; junction bases outside the gene matches: 12. The PCR had 60 Vbeta and 13 Jbeta primers. Some clones are missing from TCRdb's copy, which holds only in-frame ones; the method was immunoSEQ multiplex PCR. Of about 140,000 clones listed, over 75% were seen once; the top ten hold around 2.6%. The source is a male donor in good health and CMV-seronegative. V and J are TRBV5-4 and TRBJ2-5; 7 bases match TRBD2. Sequencing used PBMCs. As DNA, the CDR3 is TGTGCCAGCAGCTCCTTATCCCTAGCGGCCCTAGAGACCCAGTACTTC. Encoded protein: CASSSLSLAALETQYF.